The sequence of this TCR beta chain was determined in a study of cytomegalovirus exposure and HLA in healthy donors. For the study at large: Most genotyped donors, 81% of about 360, had Caucasian-associated genetic ancestry. Notes on the study in general: The HLA-A and HLA-B alleles of most subjects were reportedly predicted accurately from TCR beta sequences. The authors later found TCR association rates varying by HLA locus, with DRB1 most and HLA-C fewest. Presence/absence analyses rested on an assumption that sequencing depth was roughly uniform across donors.

The PCR ran on 60 Vbeta and 13 Jbeta primers. Assay used: immunoSEQ multiplex PCR; TCRdb lists only in-frame clones, some missing. This table holds around 170,000 clones, over 80% found once. The CDR3 covers 16 residues. V shed 3 bases and J 4 bases; nucleotides not matched to a gene: 6. Germline lookup yields CDR1 SGHTA and CDR2 FQGNSA. A note on this clone: Antigen unknown.

This receptor was taken from a middle-aged man in good health and CMV-seropositive. Sample: PBMCs. The chain carries TRBV7-2 and TRBJ2-6; 7 bases fit TRBD1. CDR3 protein: CASSFQTGSGANVLTF. CDR3 sequence (DNA): TGTGCCAGCAGCTTCCAGACAGGGTCCGGGGCCAACGTCCTGACTTTC.